One sample yielded the 14 T cell receptor beta chains listed below, sequenced in a study of shared clonotypes between healthy human individuals. Profiled with immunoSEQ multiplex PCR; TCRdb holds only in-frame clones, not every one. Of some 2.4 million clones in the sample, over 85% are singletons; the top ten hold approximately 0.36%. Sample: naive CD4+ T cells from PBMCs. The subset here: CD45RA+ positively selected. These receptors were collected from a man aged 18 to 35 in good health. Some clones in this sample may be carry-over from other donors' samples.

The J gene is TRBJ1-5, the V gene TRBV18; TRBD1 might be the D (5 bases). V lost 2 bases and J lost 9, with 14 bases in between. The germline V gene has CDR1 KGHSH and CDR2 LQKENI. This CDR3 is 14 amino acids long. The CDR3 DNA sequence: TGTGCCAGCTCACCAGGAGAGGGTCAGGGGCCCCAGCATTTT. It specifies CASSPGEGQGPQHF.

This chain joins TRBV27 and TRBJ2-2; D could derive from TRBD1 or TRBD2 (5 bases each). Trimming removed 4 bases from V and 1 base from J, with 13 bases in between. From germline, CDR1 is MNHEY and CDR2 SMNVEV (reference sequence). The CDR3 loop spans 16 amino acids. This chain's CDR3 is CASSSGTLLNTGELFF. The DNA for the CDR3 is TGTGCCAGCAGTTCCGGGACCTTATTGAACACCGGGGAGCTGTTTTTT.

The chain uses TRBV5-1 and TRBJ2-6; D gene unclear. The germline V gene has CDR1 SGHRS and CDR2 YFSETQ. The CDR3 is 16 residues long. V gave up 4 bases and J gave up 0 bases, with 11 bases separating them. The CDR3 sequence: CASSTNQVSGANVLTF. The CDR3 DNA is TGCGCCAGCAGCACAAATCAGGTCTCTGGGGCCAACGTCCTGACTTTC.

The chain couples TRBV5-6 to TRBJ2-7; 13 positions match TRBD2. Germline trimming cut 5 bases from V and 6 bases from J; bases unmatched to any gene: 5. Per germline, CDR1 SGHDT and CDR2 YYEEEE. CDR3 length: 14 amino acids. CDR3 bases: TGTGCCAGCAGGAGACTAGCGGGAGGACGCGAGCAGTACTTC. Translated, it gives CASRRLAGGREQYF.

The rearrangement uses TRBV18 and TRBJ1-2, with 7 bases lining up with TRBD1. CDR1 and CDR2 from the germline V gene are KGHSH and LQKENI. Trimming cost V 3 bases and J 7 bases; bases outside gene matches: 14. This CDR3 is 16 amino acids long. The CDR3: CASSPFTDEGALGYTF. The CDR3 DNA reads TGTGCCAGCTCACCGTTCACAGACGAGGGGGCGCTTGGCTACACCTTC.

In regard to this clone: The sample contains more than one DNA sequence encoding this CDR3. The chain couples TRBV5-1 to TRBJ2-5; the D is unclear. Trimming stripped 0 bases from V and 5 bases from J, with 5 bases between. The CDR3 is 12 amino acids. Looked up from germline, CDR1 is SGHRS and CDR2 is YFSETQ. The DNA of the CDR3 is TGCGCCAGCAGCTTGGTTGCCGAGACCCAGTACTTC. This sequence encodes CASSLVAETQYF.

This chain connects TRBV28 to TRBJ1-2; a weak D match, TRBD1 (5 bases). The germline V gene has CDR1 MDHEN and CDR2 SYDVKM. V lost 5 bases and J 4 bases, leaving 11 bases between the germline ends. This CDR3 has 13 amino acids. CDR3: CASSPLGVYGYTF. The CDR3 nucleotides are TGTGCCAGCAGTCCCCTAGGGGTCTATGGCTACACCTTC.

In regard to this clone: This CDR3 is also generated by other DNA sequences in the sample. V and J are TRBV6-5 and TRBJ1-2; tentatively, D is TRBD1 (5 bases). CDR1 and CDR2 (germline): MNHEY, SVGAGI. Trimming pared 5 bases from V and 2 bases from J, leaving 9 bases between. This CDR3 region has 13 residues. The CDR3 protein is CASSPRENYGYTF. The CDR3 DNA reads TGTGCCAGCAGTCCCAGGGAGAACTATGGCTACACCTTC.

The chain has TRBV5-8 and TRBJ1-1; D unclear. The CDR3 is made up of 10 amino acids. The ends were cut back, 1 base at V and 9 bases at J, with 4 bases in the middle. Per germline, CDR1 SGHTS and CDR2 YDEGEE. CDR3 sequence reads: CASSLRKAFF. CDR3 bases: TGTGCCAGCAGCTTGAGGAAAGCTTTCTTT.

This chain joins TRBV4-1 and TRBJ1-5; D ambiguous. The CDR3 is made up of 14 amino acids. Germline V gene data show CDR1 as MGHRA and CDR2 as YSYEKL. V shed 4 bases and J shed 0 bases, with 7 bases lying between them. The CDR3 coding sequence is TGCGCCAGCAGCCCCCTCTATAGCAATCAGCCCCAGCATTTT. Amino acids: CASSPLYSNQPQHF.

This rearrangement joins TRBV11-2 to TRBJ1-3; D unclear. The V end lost 5 bases, the J end lost 2 bases, and 13 bases lay between the germline ends. The CDR3 totals 15 residues. Germline CDR1 SGHAT, CDR2 FQNNGV. The CDR3, as DNA: TGTGCCAGCAGCGCACCGGAAAGGGCTGGAAACACCATATATTTT. It is translated as CASSAPERAGNTIYF. Full variable domain (rest looked up from reference TRBV11-2 and TRBJ1-3): EAGVAQSPRYKIIEKRQSVAFWCNPISGHATLYWYQQILGQGPKLLIQFQNNGVVDDSQLPKDRFSAERLKGVDSTLKIQPAKLEDSAVYLCASSAPERAGNTIYFGEGSWLTVV.

Written as DNA, the CDR3 is TGTGCCAGTAGTATTCGGGGTGCAGGTCAAGGCTACACCTTC. Translated, it gives CASSIRGAGQGYTF. This sequence joins TRBV19 and TRBJ1-2; D not certain. This CDR3 is 14 amino acids long. The germline V gene encodes CDR1 LNHDA and CDR2 SQIVND (reference sequence). V was shortened by 3 bases and J by 8 bases, with 16 bases between the two germline ends.

This chain joins TRBV18 and TRBJ1-3, with D possibly matching TRBD1 (6 bases). This CDR3 is built from 15 residues. Trimming shortened V by 2 bases and J by 15 bases, and 23 bases separated the two germline ends. CDR1 and CDR2 (germline): KGHSH, LQKENI. The CDR3 DNA sequence: TGTGCCAGCTCACCAACCCGGGACACCCCTGGAGGGGCATATTTT. Amino acid sequence: CASSPTRDTPGGAYF.

The rearrangement joins TRBV18 to TRBJ1-1; D is uncertain. The germline V and J ends were trimmed by 3 bases and 4 bases, with 12 bases remaining between them. Germline CDR1 and CDR2: KGHSH and LQKENI. The CDR3 runs to 14 residues. CDR3 region: CASSPGEVGTEAFF. Written as DNA, the CDR3 is TGTGCCAGCTCACCGGGCGAGGTCGGCACTGAAGCTTTCTTT.